This T cell receptor beta chain is from a study of Ad26.COV2.S vaccination and SARS-CoV-2 variants (dated by TCRdb to about 2021). With respect to the entire study: Donors in the vaccine arm were drawn from COV1001, a multicentre, randomized, double-blind, placebo-controlled phase I-IIa trial testing Ad26.COV2.S in healthy adults. Ad26.COV2.S was given intramuscularly at 5x10^10 or 1x10^11 viral particles, as a single shot or as two shots 56 days apart. The specificity and breadth of SARS-CoV-2-reactive T cell receptors after Ad26.COV2.S vaccination were assessed by TCRbeta repertoire sequencing. The TCR-sequenced set comprised around 30 samples: some 19 Ad26.COV2.S vaccine recipients, 5 placebo recipients and 8 SARS-CoV-2 convalescent individuals. Trial participants were randomized into five groups of five: low-dose or high-dose Ad26.COV2.S given once or twice, or placebo on both occasions. Investigators remained blinded to trial group allocation during experiments and outcome assessment.

Summary of the overall study and its limitations: After vaccination, spike-specific CD8+ and CD4+ T cell responses were reported to show substantial breadth. Non-spike TCR breadth was comparable between vaccine and placebo recipients, consistent with the vaccine containing only spike. The study was not powered for comparison of responses between vaccine doses or regimens. Higher spike-specific TCR breadth was observed in Ad26.COV2.S recipients than in placebo recipients (P = 0.0014). It was noted by the authors that total T cell responses may have been underestimated by the TCR breadth and depth analyses.

As concerns this clone: It has no known antigen specificity. Per-base qualities were not stored, and no clone one base away is much larger.

This specimen's treatment or condition label, interpreted: 15 to 20 received Ad26.COV2.S at low or high dose, single or two shots; several received placebo; per-sample allocation not given. For vaccine and placebo recipients, repertoires were sequenced using samples collected on day 63 after the first injection. In Cohort 1b, roughly 25 adults aged 18-55 years were enrolled at a single site in Boston, USA, between 29 July and 7 August 2020. Ad26.COV2.S was a replication-incompetent adenovirus type 26 vector that expressed a prefusion-stabilized SARS-CoV-2 spike protein derived from the original Wuhan strain. From the cysteine up to the phenylalanine, the CDR3 has a length of 16 residues. Just the 48-base CDR3 DNA is kept, in frame starting at base 1. The germline V gene provides CDR1 MGHRA and CDR2 YSYEKL. V lost 0 bases and J lost 4 bases; the stretch between them is 15 bases long. TCRbeta CDR3 regions were sequenced with the immunoSEQ Assay. After extraction, genomic DNA underwent amplification by bias-controlled multiplex PCR, followed by high-throughput sequencing. The study's processing was this. Collapsing and filtering of sequences were performed to quantify the absolute abundance of each unique TCRbeta CDR3 region. Usable DNA was measured by amplifying reference genes present in all nucleated cells, and TCRbeta template counts were normalized to that usable DNA to estimate T cell fraction. Repertoire TCRs were annotated as SARS-CoV-2-specific when V gene, CDR3 amino acid sequence and J gene were exactly matched to a known reactive TCR set. The reference SARS-CoV-2 TCR set was obtained from MIRA and was filtered for enrichment in COVID-19-positive ImmuneCODE repertoires, whereby public or cross-reactive TCRs were removed. Based on the MIRA antigens, annotated TCRs were further analysed at the level of specific ORF or position within ORF. Breadth was defined as annotated unique rearrangements over total unique productive rearrangements; depth was the summed frequency of those rearrangements. Group comparisons of TCR breadth used two-sided Wilcoxon rank-sum tests. TCRdb provides this immuneACCESS table in a form limited to in-frame rearrangements. Some clones are lacking; in checked studies, under half of them reflect an unresolved V gene, and why the rest are absent is not known. The D gene and trimming were derived from the DNA, and the V and J assignments and clone size from that table. This sample holds over 400,000 clones; about 92% were observed only once. Clones ranked in the top ten supply about 1.7% of the sample.

The sequence came from a person between 18 and 65 years old who received the Ad26.COV2.S COVID-19 vaccine or a placebo. Material: peripheral blood, obtained in a trial of Ad26.COV2.S vaccine versus placebo. The chain uses TRBV4-1 and TRBJ2-5; tentative D gene TRBD2, with 6 bases matching. The CDR3 protein sequence reads: CASSQDRREVRETQYF. The DNA sequence reads TGCGCCAGCAGCCAAGATAGGAGGGAGGTCCGAGAGACCCAGTACTTC.